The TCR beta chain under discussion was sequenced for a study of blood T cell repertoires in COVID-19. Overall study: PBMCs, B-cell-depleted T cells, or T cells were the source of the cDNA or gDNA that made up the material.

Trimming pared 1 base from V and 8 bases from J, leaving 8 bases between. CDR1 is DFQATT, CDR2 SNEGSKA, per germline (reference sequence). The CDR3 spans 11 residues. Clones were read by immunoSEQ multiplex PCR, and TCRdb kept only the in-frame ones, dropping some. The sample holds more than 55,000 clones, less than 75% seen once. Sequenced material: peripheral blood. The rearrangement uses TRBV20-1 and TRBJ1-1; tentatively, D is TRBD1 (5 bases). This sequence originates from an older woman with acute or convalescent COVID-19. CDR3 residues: CSARGGSEAFF. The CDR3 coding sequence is TGCAGTGCTAGAGGGGGCAGCGAAGCTTTCTTT.